Presented here are 32 T cell receptor beta chains from one specimen sequenced in a study of T-cell reconstitution after alpha-beta-depleted transplantation in children. Preparation of the TCRbeta library used unique molecular identifiers. TCRdb itself ran the PCR reads through MiXCR, one entry per CDR3 protein. The sample carries around 490,000 distinct CDR3 sequences, roughly an eighth recorded once. The source material was PBMCs, mostly from graft donor cells, sampled 180 days after TCRalphabeta/CD19-depleted stem cell transplant. Receptor source: a female patient aged 2-15 years who had a stem cell transplant for aplastic anemia, so the T cells may come from the graft donor.

This clonotype was seen more than once but under ten times. The CDR3 loop reads CASSRGFPDTQYF. CDR3 DNA sequence: TGTGCCAGCTCACGAGGGTTCCCAGATACGCAGTATTTT. This chain links TRBV18 with TRBJ2-3, with a tentative D call TRBD2 (5 bases). CDR1 KGHSH and CDR2 LQKENI come from the germline V gene. The CDR3 contains 13 residues. Trimming took off 4 bases at V and 4 bases at J, with 9 bases between the two ends.

The table lists this clonotype with many counts. The rearrangement uses TRBV20-1 and TRBJ1-1; D is unclear. Trimming shortened V by 1 base and J by 2 bases, and 5 bases separated the two germline ends. Germline V lookup: CDR1 DFQATT, CDR2 SNEGSKA (reference sequence). This CDR3 spans 12 amino acids. CDR3 DNA: TGCAGTGCTAGAGGGCCAAACACTGAAGCTTTCTTT. This codes for CSARGPNTEAFF.

There are a few counts of this clonotype. The chain is built from TRBV7-9 and TRBJ2-1, with D possibly matching TRBD2 (5 bases). V shed 1 base and J shed 4 bases, with 11 bases lying between them. The germline V gene has CDR1 SEHNR and CDR2 FQNEAQ (reference sequence). This CDR3 has 15 amino acids. The chain's CDR3 is CASSLVAPFYNEQFF. The CDR3 bases are TGTGCCAGCAGCTTAGTAGCGCCGTTTTACAATGAGCAGTTCTTC.

V and J are TRBV7-9 and TRBJ2-7; D not resolved. The V end was cut by 5 bases, the J end by 4 bases, with 12 bases between. CDR1 and CDR2 (germline): SEHNR, FQNEAQ (reference sequence). This CDR3 contains 13 residues. For the CDR3, the DNA is TGTGCCAGCAGCACCGGCGGCGGATACGAGCAGTACGTC. Encoded protein: CASSTGGGYEQYV.

The chain couples TRBV10-2 to TRBJ2-1; D possibly corresponds to TRBD2 (6 bases). The CDR3 consists of 16 residues. CDR1 WSHSY and CDR2 SAAADI come from the germline V gene. The ends were cut back, 0 bases at V and 2 bases at J, with 11 bases in the middle. The CDR3 reads CASSESGGNAYNEQFF. CDR3 bases: TGCGCCAGCAGTGAGTCAGGCGGGAACGCCTACAATGAGCAGTTCTTC.

This clonotype was seen more than once but under ten times. The DNA of the CDR3 is TGTGCCAGCAGCCCTAGGTGGGACTCCGACCTCTACAATGAGCAGTTCTTC. Translating it yields CASSPRWDSDLYNEQFF. The chain recombines TRBV4-2 with TRBJ2-1; weak D call: TRBD2 (6 bases). Germline-derived CDR1 and CDR2 are LGHNA and YNFKEQ. V lost 4 bases, J lost 3 bases, and 19 bases lay in between. This CDR3 has 17 amino acids.

In its sample, this clonotype was seen a few times. The chain uses TRBV11-3 and TRBJ2-7, with D uncertain. This CDR3 spans 15 amino acids. V shed 4 bases and J shed 0 bases, with 13 bases lying between them. CDR1 is SGHNT, CDR2 YENEEA, per germline. The CDR3 reads CASSYESGSSYEQYF. The CDR3 nucleotides are TGTGCCAGCAGCTACGAATCAGGAAGCTCCTACGAGCAGTACTTC.

Only a few counts were recorded for this clonotype. This sequence joins TRBV12-3 or TRBV12-4 and TRBJ2-3, with a tentative D call TRBD1 (6 bases). V dropped 5 bases and J dropped 5 bases, with 17 bases sitting between them. This CDR3 comprises 15 residues. The CDR3 sequence: CASSRTARVLDTQYF. The DNA for the CDR3 is TGTGCCAGCAGTCGGACAGCCAGGGTTTTAGATACGCAGTATTTT.

CDR3 nucleotides: TGTGCCAGCAGCCCAATCCTCTCCCCCTACAATGAGCAGTTCTTC. Translation: CASSPILSPYNEQFF. The V gene is TRBV7-2, the J gene TRBJ2-1; the D is unclear. Germline values: CDR1 SGHTA, CDR2 FQGNSA. V gave up 5 bases and J gave up 2 bases, with 13 bases separating them. The CDR3 totals 15 residues.

The rearrangement uses TRBV20-1 and TRBJ2-1; D unresolved. The V and J ends lost 1 base and 3 bases respectively, with 4 bases between them. Germline V gene lookup returns CDR1 DFQATT and CDR2 SNEGSKA (reference sequence). The CDR3 length is 12 residues. In nucleotides, the CDR3 is TGCAGTGCTAGAGTTTACTACAATGAGCAGTTCTTC. Translating it yields CSARVYYNEQFF.

The chain employs TRBV7-2 and TRBJ2-1, with 10 bases aligning to TRBD2. Germline values: CDR1 SGHTA, CDR2 FQGNSA. Trimming at V came to 1 base and at J to 4 bases, leaving 4 bases not matched to a gene. This CDR3 spans 16 amino acids. The CDR3 is CASSLVASGSYNEQFF. The CDR3 DNA reads TGTGCCAGCAGCTTAGTGGCTAGCGGGAGTTACAATGAGCAGTTCTTC.

This clonotype was counted ten times or more. This chain connects TRBV18 to TRBJ1-1; a possible D gene is TRBD1 (6 bases). V was pared by 1 base and J by 3 bases, with 9 bases between. The CDR3 is 14 residues long. Per the germline V gene, CDR1 is KGHSH and CDR2 is LQKENI. This CDR3 reads CASSPRSGDTEAFF. The CDR3 coding sequence is TGTGCCAGCTCACCACGCTCAGGGGACACTGAAGCTTTCTTT. Supplemented by reference TRBV18 and TRBJ1-1, the full variable domain reads NAGVMQNPRHLVRRRGQEARLRCSPMKGHSHVYWYRQLPEEGLKFMVYLQKENIIDESGMPKERFSAEFPKEGPSILRIQQVVRGDSAAYFCASSPRSGDTEAFFGQGTRLTVV.

This clonotype showed up many times. The chain links TRBV29-1 to TRBJ2-5; no clear D. Deletions cut 3 bases from V and 4 bases from J, with 15 bases between. The CDR3 length is 14 residues. CDR1 SQVTM and CDR2 ANQGSEA come from the germline V gene. The CDR3 protein is CSVEATYRGETQYF. The DNA for the CDR3 is TGCAGCGTTGAGGCGACATATCGAGGAGAGACCCAGTACTTC.

V gene TRBV5-6 combines with J gene TRBJ2-2; D uncertain. Trimming shortened V by 0 bases and J by 6 bases, and 9 bases separated the two germline ends. Looked up from germline, CDR1 is SGHDT and CDR2 is YYEEEE. The CDR3 runs to 14 residues. The CDR3 loop is CASSLDYQSGELFF. The CDR3, as DNA: TGTGCCAGCAGCTTGGACTATCAATCCGGGGAGCTGTTTTTT.

This clonotype occurred a few times. The V gene is TRBV12-3 or TRBV12-4, the J gene TRBJ2-2; the D is unclear. Trimming removed 5 bases from V and 0 bases from J, with 10 bases in between. CDR3 length equals 15 residues. The CDR3 is CASSPQTPNTGELFF. The CDR3 bases are TGTGCCAGCAGTCCACAGACACCGAACACCGGGGAGCTGTTTTTT.

This clonotype was seen at least ten times. For the CDR3, the DNA is TGCAGTGCTAGGGACCATCGAAATAATTCACCCCTCCACTTT. The encoded protein is CSARDHRNNSPLHF. The rearrangement links TRBV20-1 to TRBJ1-6; D remains unclear. CDR3 length: 14 amino acids. CDR1 is DFQATT and CDR2 is SNEGSKA in the germline V gene (reference sequence). The V end was cut by 3 bases, the J end by 5 bases, with 11 bases between.

This rearrangement joins TRBV20-1 to TRBJ2-7, with D uncertain. V gave up 1 base and J gave up 6 bases, with 10 bases separating them. The germline CDR1 and CDR2 sequences are DFQATT and SNEGSKA (reference sequence). The CDR3 is 12 amino acids. CDR3 nucleotide sequence: TGCAGTGCTAGAGTCCCAGCCCCCGAGCAGTACTTC. Its protein product is CSARVPAPEQYF.

In this sample, this clonotype turned up a few times. The gene calls are TRBV12-3 or TRBV12-4 and TRBJ2-5; D is perhaps TRBD1 or TRBD2 (5 bases each). The V end lost 0 bases, the J end lost 7 bases, and 12 bases lay between the germline ends. This CDR3 has 14 amino acids. CDR3 nucleotides: TGTGCCAGCAGTTTAGCGCCAGGGACCCCGACCCAGTACTTC. Amino acids: CASSLAPGTPTQYF.

The V call is TRBV7-9, the J call TRBJ2-2, with D possibly being TRBD2 (6 bases). Trimming removed 1 base from V and 2 bases from J, with 11 bases in between. Germline V lookup: CDR1 SEHNR, CDR2 FQNEAQ (reference sequence). The CDR3 is 16 residues long. CDR3 amino acids: CASSLVGGNNTGELFF. CDR3 coding DNA: TGTGCCAGCAGCTTAGTGGGCGGGAACAACACCGGGGAGCTGTTTTTT.

This clonotype was observed at least ten times. The J gene is TRBJ2-2, the V gene TRBV18; no clear D. The CDR3 consists of 14 residues. The germline V gene has CDR1 KGHSH and CDR2 LQKENI. V was clipped by 2 bases and J by 0 bases, with 4 bases between them. CDR3 coding DNA: TGTGCCAGCTCACCAAACGCGAACACCGGGGAGCTGTTTTTT. Protein product: CASSPNANTGELFF.

The chain recombines TRBV7-2 with TRBJ1-2; D gene ambiguous. The V gene's germline CDR1 is SGHTA and CDR2 FQGNSA. The CDR3 totals 16 residues. The V gene lost 2 bases and the J gene lost 0 bases, with 13 bases spanning the gap. CDR3 sequence: CASSLRQFGANYGYTF. In DNA, the CDR3 is TGTGCCAGCAGCTTACGGCAGTTCGGGGCTAACTATGGCTACACCTTC.

The J gene is TRBJ2-3, the V gene TRBV29-1; D unresolved. CDR3 size: 15 residues. Germline lookup yields CDR1 SQVTM and CDR2 ANQGSEA. Between the trimmed V and J ends, which lost 2 bases and 2 bases, there was a span of 14 bases. For the CDR3, the DNA is TGCAGCGTTGAAACCCGGGCTCGGTCCACAGATACGCAGTATTTT. Its protein is CSVETRARSTDTQYF.

The V call is TRBV7-9, the J call TRBJ1-2; D is uncertain. Per the germline V gene, CDR1 is SEHNR and CDR2 is FQNEAQ (reference sequence). Trimming shortened V by 8 bases and J by 2 bases, and 9 bases separated the two germline ends. The length of the CDR3 is 12 residues. The chain's CDR3 is CASVTGNYGYTF. In DNA form, the CDR3 reads TGTGCCAGCGTTACGGGAAACTATGGCTACACCTTC.

The genes are TRBV9 and TRBJ2-1; TRBD2 matches at 10 bases. V trimming: 0 bases; J trimming: 4 bases; junction bases outside the gene matches: 7. Germline loops: CDR1 SGDLS, CDR2 YYNGEE. This CDR3 comprises 17 residues. The CDR3 sequence is CASSVGSGRDRYNEQFF. The CDR3 DNA reads TGTGCCAGCAGCGTAGGAAGCGGGAGGGACAGGTACAATGAGCAGTTCTTC.

The gene calls are TRBV24-1 and TRBJ2-1; the match to TRBD2 covers 7 bases. Germline lookup yields CDR1 KGHDR and CDR2 SFDVKD. Trimming took 6 bases from V and 1 from J; bases not matched to a gene: 8. The CDR3 totals 16 residues. For the CDR3, the DNA is TGTGCCACCAGTCGGGAGGCCGGACGGTCCTACAATGAGCAGTTCTTC. Encoded protein: CATSREAGRSYNEQFF.

This clonotype has just a few counts. This chain uses TRBV29-1 with TRBJ1-1; D ambiguous. V was pared by 7 bases and J by 2 bases, with 14 bases between. This CDR3 is 13 amino acids long. Germline loops: CDR1 SQVTM, CDR2 ANQGSEA. CDR3 DNA sequence: TGCAGCGCTAGCCCCAGGCACAACACTGAAGCTTTCTTT. It yields the protein CSASPRHNTEAFF.

The sample holds a few counts of this clonotype. The rearrangement links TRBV28 to TRBJ2-5, with TRBD1 identical over 10 bases. The J segment lost 5 bases and the V segment lost 3 bases, leaving 6 bases of the junction unmatched. The CDR3 has 15 amino acids. Germline CDR1 reads MDHEN; CDR2 reads SYDVKM. This CDR3 is CASSFPGTGEETQYF. In DNA, the CDR3 is TGTGCCAGCAGTTTTCCCGGGACAGGGGAGGAGACCCAGTACTTC.

The chain couples TRBV29-1 to TRBJ2-1; no definite D call. This CDR3 is 12 amino acids long. Trimming left V 2 bases short and J 7 bases short, with 9 bases between. Looked up from germline, CDR1 is SQVTM and CDR2 is ANQGSEA. DNA for the CDR3: TGCAGCGTTGAAAGGGTTGGTAATGAGCAGTTCTTC. Its translation is CSVERVGNEQFF.

This sequence joins TRBV20-1 and TRBJ1-6; 9 positions match TRBD1. The ends lost 0 bases at V and 3 bases at J; junction bases unmatched: 12. Germline loops: CDR1 DFQATT, CDR2 SNEGSKA (reference sequence). The CDR3 runs 19 residues. CDR3 residues: CSARDSGDRVSGYNSPLHF. The CDR3 region has the DNA TGCAGTGCTAGAGATTCTGGGGACAGGGTATCAGGCTATAATTCACCCCTCCACTTT.

This clonotype was observed many times. V usage is TRBV12-3 or TRBV12-4 and J usage is TRBJ1-4, with TRBD1 matching 10 bases. Trimming removed 2 bases from V and 11 bases from J; junction bases left unmatched: 11. This CDR3 spans 16 amino acids. The CDR3 region is CASSLMTGGLYRKLFF. DNA for the CDR3: TGTGCCAGCAGTTTAATGACAGGGGGCCTTTACAGGAAACTGTTTTTT.

The chain carries TRBV20-1 and TRBJ2-7, with D unresolved. Germline CDR1 is DFQATT and CDR2 is SNEGSKA (reference sequence). The CDR3 consists of 11 residues. The ends were cut back, 6 bases at V and 3 bases at J, with 9 bases in the middle. CDR3 in amino acids: CSATLNYEQYF. The CDR3, as DNA: TGCAGTGCCACTCTCAACTACGAGCAGTACTTC.

The chain links TRBV27 to TRBJ1-2, with 8 bases matching TRBD1. CDR1 is MNHEY and CDR2 is SMNVEV in the germline V gene (reference sequence). This CDR3 comprises 12 residues. Trimming at V came to 5 bases and at J to 8 bases, leaving 4 bases not matched to a gene. The CDR3 DNA sequence: TGTGCCAGCAGTGCAGGGGGCGCGGGCTACACCTTC. Translating it yields CASSAGGAGYTF.